This TCR beta chain appears in the sequencing data of a study of blood T cell repertoires in COVID-19. Study-level background: T cells, B-cell-depleted T cells, or PBMCs provided the cDNA or gDNA that served as material.

Clones were read by immunoSEQ multiplex PCR, and TCRdb kept only the in-frame ones, dropping some. This sample has about 300,000 clones, with 85% found just once. This CDR3 is 13 amino acids long. V lost 5 bases to trimming and J lost 0 bases, with 7 bases between them. In germline, CDR1 is MNHEY, CDR2 SMNVEV (reference sequence). The clonotype originates from a woman between 45 and 65 years old who had recovered from COVID-19. The sequenced sample was PBMCs or T cells enriched from blood (not recorded which). The chain uses TRBV27 and TRBJ1-1; D uncertain. CDR3: CASSGLMNTEAFF. The CDR3 coding sequence is TGTGCCAGCAGTGGGCTCATGAACACTGAAGCTTTCTTT.